The rows below give T cell receptor beta chains drawn from one sample of a study of blood T cell repertoires in COVID-19. TCRdb keeps only in-frame clones here, not all; method: immunoSEQ multiplex PCR. The sample records 200,000 to 250,000 clones, 83% being singletons. Sequenced sample: peripheral blood. The receptors originated from a woman in her 30s with COVID-19, enrolled during active disease. Both conserved end residues are part of each CDR3. D genes are given only for firm matches. Rows give clone size only sometimes, using once, few, many, or a class for an expanded clone.

size: NA
J: TRBJ2-7
D: NA
V: TRBV19
DNA: TGTGCCAGTAGTATAGACATCCTCAGTCACGAGCAGTACTTC
CDR3: CASSIDILSHEQYF

size: NA
J: TRBJ1-2
D: TRBD1
V: TRBV6-1
DNA: TGTGCCAGCAGTGAAAGGACAGGTGTCGGCTACACCTTC
CDR3: CASSERTGVGYTF

size: NA
J: TRBJ2-3
D: NA
V: TRBV7-9
DNA: TGTGCCAGCAGCTTACCCCGGAGTGGGAGAGATTCCAGCACAGATACGCAGTATTTT
CDR3: CASSLPRSGRDSSTDTQYF

size: once
J: TRBJ2-3
D: NA
V: TRBV7-7
DNA: TGTGCCAGCAGCTTCGGGTCCACAGATACGCAGTATTTT
CDR3: CASSFGSTDTQYF

size: NA
J: TRBJ2-1
D: TRBD1
V: TRBV19
DNA: TGTGCCAGTGGGACAGGCCATGAGCAGTTCTTC
CDR3: CASGTGHEQFF

size: NA
J: TRBJ1-4
D: TRBD1
V: TRBV6-5
DNA: TGTGCCAGCAACGCGGGACAGGGAGTTGAAAAACTGTTTTTT
CDR3: CASNAGQGVEKLFF

size: NA
J: TRBJ2-1
D: TRBD2
V: TRBV14
DNA: TGTGCCAGCAGCCTGGGACTAGCGGGAGATGAGCAGTTCTTC
CDR3: CASSLGLAGDEQFF

size: NA
J: TRBJ1-4
D: NA
V: TRBV29-1
DNA: TGCAGCGTCGAAGGCGGGAATAATGAAAAACTGTTTTTT
CDR3: CSVEGGNNEKLFF

size: NA
J: TRBJ2-7
D: NA
V: TRBV19
DNA: TGTGCCAGTAGTATGAAGGGGTTGGAAGAGCAGTACTTC
CDR3: CASSMKGLEEQYF

size: NA
J: TRBJ2-7
D: TRBD2
V: TRBV5-1
DNA: TGCGCCAGCAGCCCATGGGGGACTAGCGGGAGCTCGGATGAGCAGTACTTC
CDR3: CASSPWGTSGSSDEQYF

size: NA
J: TRBJ2-2
D: NA
V: TRBV7-2
DNA: TGTGCCAGCAGCTCTCAGACAGTTAGGACCGGGGAGCTGTTTTTT
CDR3: CASSSQTVRTGELFF

size: NA
J: TRBJ2-3
D: TRBD2
V: TRBV27
DNA: TGTGCCAGCAGTTCTGGCGGGAGGCCCACAGATACGCAGTATTTT
CDR3: CASSSGGRPTDTQYF

size: NA
J: TRBJ2-5
D: TRBD1
V: TRBV19
DNA: TGTGCCAGTAGTTCCAGGGGGCGGAAGCTCAAAGAGACCCAGTACTTC
CDR3: CASSSRGRKLKETQYF

size: NA
J: TRBJ2-2
D: TRBD2
V: TRBV7-9
DNA: TGTGCCAGCAGGGCGGGGGACCCGAACACCGGGGAGCTGTTTTTT
CDR3: CASRAGDPNTGELFF

size: NA
J: TRBJ2-5
D: TRBD2
V: TRBV2
DNA: TGTGCCAGCAGTGGTAGACTAGCGGGGGTGGAGACCCAGTACTTC
CDR3: CASSGRLAGVETQYF

size: NA
J: TRBJ1-2
D: NA
V: TRBV9
DNA: TGTGCCAGCAGCGCTACTCAGGGCAACTATGGCTACACCTTC
CDR3: CASSATQGNYGYTF

size: NA
J: TRBJ2-3
D: NA
V: TRBV7-9
DNA: TGTGCCAGCAGCTTAGGCGTCTCTAGCACAGATACGCAGTATTTT
CDR3: CASSLGVSSTDTQYF

size: NA
J: TRBJ2-7
D: NA
V: TRBV27
DNA: TGTGCCAGCAGTCCTCTGGAGCTCACCCACGAGCAGTACTTC
CDR3: CASSPLELTHEQYF

size: NA
J: TRBJ1-2
D: NA
V: TRBV6-2/TRBV6-3
DNA: TGTGCCAGCAGTCATTCCTATGGCTACACCTTC
CDR3: CASSHSYGYTF

size: NA
J: TRBJ2-1
D: TRBD2
V: TRBV4-3
DNA: TGCGCCAGCAGCCAAGATCAGCCTAGCGGTAGCAATGAGCAGTTCTTC
CDR3: CASSQDQPSGSNEQFF

size: NA
J: TRBJ1-4
D: NA
V: TRBV6-5
DNA: TGTGCCAGCAGTTACTCGAAACGTCAGGTTAATGAAAAACTGTTTTTT
CDR3: CASSYSKRQVNEKLFF

size: NA
J: TRBJ1-4
D: TRBD1
V: TRBV7-9
DNA: TGTGCCAGCAGCGCGACAGGGGGTGGTGAAAAACTGTTTTTT
CDR3: CASSATGGGEKLFF

size: few
J: TRBJ1-5
D: NA
V: TRBV7-8
DNA: TGTGCCAGCAGCTTAGGCGGTAATAGCAATCAGCCCCAGCATTTT
CDR3: CASSLGGNSNQPQHF

size: NA
J: TRBJ1-4
D: NA
V: TRBV5-1
DNA: TGCGCCAGCAGCCGGGCCGAGGGTGCTGAAAAACTGTTTTTT
CDR3: CASSRAEGAEKLFF

size: NA
J: TRBJ2-1
D: TRBD2
V: TRBV6-2/TRBV6-3
DNA: TGTGCCAGCAGTTATAAGCGGGAGACAAAATACAATGAGCAGTTCTTC
CDR3: CASSYKRETKYNEQFF

size: NA
J: TRBJ1-2
D: TRBD1
V: TRBV12-3/TRBV12-4
DNA: TGTGCCAGCAGTACCGGGACAGGGAATGGCTACACCTTC
CDR3: CASSTGTGNGYTF

size: NA
J: TRBJ1-1
D: NA
V: TRBV20-1
DNA: TGCAGTGCTAGAGACGGTGAAGCTTTCTTT
CDR3: CSARDGEAFF

size: NA
J: TRBJ2-2
D: NA
V: TRBV29-1
DNA: TGCAGCGTTGCCCTGCGTACGAACACCGGGGAGCTGTTTTTT
CDR3: CSVALRTNTGELFF

size: NA
J: TRBJ1-1
D: NA
V: TRBV6-5
DNA: TGTGCCAGCAGTTCCCCGGACCCAGGAGGAGCTTTCTTT
CDR3: CASSSPDPGGAFF

size: NA
J: TRBJ2-3
D: NA
V: TRBV7-2
DNA: TGTGCCAGCAGCCACCGACTATCCAGCACAGATACGCAGTATTTT
CDR3: CASSHRLSSTDTQYF

size: NA
J: TRBJ1-1
D: NA
V: TRBV29-1
DNA: TGCAGCGTTGAGGGACACTTGGGGACTGAAGCTTTCTTT
CDR3: CSVEGHLGTEAFF

size: NA
J: TRBJ2-2
D: TRBD1
V: TRBV9
DNA: TGTGCCAGCAGCGTACTAGACAGGGGTAACACCGGGGAGCTGTTTTTT
CDR3: CASSVLDRGNTGELFF

size: NA
J: TRBJ2-2
D: TRBD2
V: TRBV28
DNA: TGTGCCAGCAGCCAAGCTAGCGGGGGGGCTCCCGGGGAGCTGTTTTTT
CDR3: CASSQASGGAPGELFF

size: NA
J: TRBJ1-6
D: TRBD1
V: TRBV27
DNA: TGTGCCAGCAGCCCCGGGACAGGGTATTCACCCCTCCACTTT
CDR3: CASSPGTGYSPLHF

size: NA
J: TRBJ1-1
D: NA
V: TRBV4-2
DNA: TGTGCCAGCAGCCCGCTTGAGGGGGGGGCGGGGAACACTGAAGCTTTCTTT
CDR3: CASSPLEGGAGNTEAFF

size: NA
J: TRBJ2-7
D: TRBD2
V: TRBV27
DNA: TGTGCCAGCAGTCCAACTAGCGGGAGGGGTTTGGACGAGCAGTACTTC
CDR3: CASSPTSGRGLDEQYF

size: few
J: TRBJ1-1
D: NA
V: TRBV7-9
DNA: TGTGCCAGCAGCTTTTCGTCGAACACTGAAGCTTTCTTT
CDR3: CASSFSSNTEAFF

size: NA
J: TRBJ2-4
D: NA
V: TRBV18
DNA: TGTGCCAGCTCACCGACCAGAGGAGTAGACATTCAGTACTTC
CDR3: CASSPTRGVDIQYF

size: once
J: TRBJ2-3
D: TRBD1
V: TRBV9
DNA: TGTGCCAGCAGCCCAGACGGGACAGATACAGATACGCAGTATTTT
CDR3: CASSPDGTDTDTQYF

size: few
J: TRBJ1-6
D: NA
V: TRBV30
DNA: TGTGCCTGGACCACATTCGGGGTGTCTGATTCACCCCTCCACTTT
CDR3: CAWTTFGVSDSPLHF

size: NA
J: TRBJ2-5
D: NA
V: TRBV7-2
DNA: TGTGCCAGCAGCTTAGACGGCAGGGGTCAAGAGACCCAGTACTTC
CDR3: CASSLDGRGQETQYF

size: few
J: TRBJ2-1
D: TRBD2
V: TRBV4-1
DNA: TGCGCCAGCAGCCAAGACGAGACTAGCGGGTTACACAATGAGCAGTTCTTC
CDR3: CASSQDETSGLHNEQFF

size: NA
J: TRBJ1-1
D: TRBD1
V: TRBV4-3
DNA: TGCGCCAGCAGCCAAGGGATACAGGGGAGTGAAGCTTTCTTT
CDR3: CASSQGIQGSEAFF

size: NA
J: TRBJ2-7
D: TRBD1
V: TRBV6-5
DNA: TGTGCCAGCCGGCCTCCGGGACAGCTTGACCACGAGCAGTACTTC
CDR3: CASRPPGQLDHEQYF

size: NA
J: TRBJ2-1
D: TRBD2
V: TRBV19
DNA: TGTGCCAGTAGCCCGACTAGCGGGAGTTGGGATGAGCAGTTCTTC
CDR3: CASSPTSGSWDEQFF

size: NA
J: TRBJ2-5
D: TRBD2
V: TRBV9
DNA: TGTGCCAGCAGCGTAGCCAGCGGGAGCGGAGAGACCCAGTACTTC
CDR3: CASSVASGSGETQYF

size: NA
J: TRBJ2-7
D: TRBD2
V: TRBV27
DNA: TGTGCCAGCAGTCCTGGACTAGCGGGGGATGCGTACGAGCAGTACTTC
CDR3: CASSPGLAGDAYEQYF

size: NA
J: TRBJ1-1
D: NA
V: TRBV28
DNA: TGTGCCAGCAGTTTAGGTAGCACAGTGAGAAGGGGCACTGAAGCTTTCTTT
CDR3: CASSLGSTVRRGTEAFF

size: NA
J: TRBJ2-3
D: TRBD2
V: TRBV5-4
DNA: TGTGCCAGCAGGAACGGGAGGACTAGGGGTACAGATACGCAGTATTTT
CDR3: CASRNGRTRGTDTQYF